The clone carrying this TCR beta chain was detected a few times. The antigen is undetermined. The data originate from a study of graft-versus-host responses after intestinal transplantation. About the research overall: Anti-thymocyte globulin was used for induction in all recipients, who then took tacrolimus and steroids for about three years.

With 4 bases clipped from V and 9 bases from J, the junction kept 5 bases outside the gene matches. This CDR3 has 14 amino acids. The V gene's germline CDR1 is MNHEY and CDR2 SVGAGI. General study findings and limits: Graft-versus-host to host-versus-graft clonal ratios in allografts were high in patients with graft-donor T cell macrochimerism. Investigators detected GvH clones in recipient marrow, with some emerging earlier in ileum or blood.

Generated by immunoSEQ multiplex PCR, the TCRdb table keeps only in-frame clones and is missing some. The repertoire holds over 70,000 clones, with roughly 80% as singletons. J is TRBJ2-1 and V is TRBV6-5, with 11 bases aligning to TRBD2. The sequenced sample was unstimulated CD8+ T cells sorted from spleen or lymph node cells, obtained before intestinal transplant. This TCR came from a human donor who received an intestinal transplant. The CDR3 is CASSLAGGWGEQFF. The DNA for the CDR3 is TGTGCCAGCAGTTTAGCGGGAGGGTGGGGTGAGCAGTTCTTC.